This T cell receptor beta chain was sequenced during a study of blood T cell repertoires in COVID-19. Sequencing used immunoSEQ multiplex PCR; TCRdb keeps in-frame clones, though not all of them. The sample comprises about 150,000 clones, around 90% of which are singletons, and 8% to 11% rests with the top ten. The source is a man aged 60-69 years with active or convalescent COVID-19. Material: peripheral blood.

CDR3 nucleotides: TGTGCCAGCAGCGCACGGACAGGGCGACTCTACAATGAGCAGTTCTTC. The encoded protein is CASSARTGRLYNEQFF. V is TRBV9 and J is TRBJ2-1; 8 nucleotides match TRBD1. There are 16 residues in the CDR3. With V trimmed by 3 bases and J by 3 bases, 8 bases remained unmatched. CDR1 is SGDLS, CDR2 YYNGEE, per germline.